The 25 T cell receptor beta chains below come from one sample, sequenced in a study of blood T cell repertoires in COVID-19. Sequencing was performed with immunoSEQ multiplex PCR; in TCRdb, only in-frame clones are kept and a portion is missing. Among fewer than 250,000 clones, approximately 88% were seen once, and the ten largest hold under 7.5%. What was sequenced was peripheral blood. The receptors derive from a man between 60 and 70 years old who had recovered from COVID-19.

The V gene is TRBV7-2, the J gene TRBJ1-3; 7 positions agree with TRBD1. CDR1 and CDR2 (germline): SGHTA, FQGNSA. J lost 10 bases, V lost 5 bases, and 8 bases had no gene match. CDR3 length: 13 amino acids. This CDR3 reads CASSRTQTGTIYF. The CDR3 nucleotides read TGTGCCAGCAGCCGCACCCAGACAGGGACCATATATTTT.

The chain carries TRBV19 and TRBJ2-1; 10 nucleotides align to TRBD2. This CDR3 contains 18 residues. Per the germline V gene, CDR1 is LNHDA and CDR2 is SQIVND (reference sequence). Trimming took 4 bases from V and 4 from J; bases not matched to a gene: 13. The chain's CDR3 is CASSKAQRGGGWYNEQFF. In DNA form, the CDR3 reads TGTGCCAGTAGTAAAGCACAGCGGGGGGGAGGTTGGTACAATGAGCAGTTCTTC.

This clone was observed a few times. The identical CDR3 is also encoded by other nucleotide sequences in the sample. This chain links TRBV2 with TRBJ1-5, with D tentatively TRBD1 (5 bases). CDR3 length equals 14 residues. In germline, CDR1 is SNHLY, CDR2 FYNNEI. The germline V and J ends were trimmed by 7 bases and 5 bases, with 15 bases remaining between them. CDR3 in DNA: TGTGCCAGCACTGGACCCGGGGGTTATCAGCCCCAGCATTTT. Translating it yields CASTGPGGYQPQHF.

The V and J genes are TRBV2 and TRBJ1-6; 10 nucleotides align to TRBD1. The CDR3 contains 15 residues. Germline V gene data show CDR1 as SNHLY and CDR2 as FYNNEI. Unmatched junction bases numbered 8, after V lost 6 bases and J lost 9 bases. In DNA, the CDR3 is TGTGCCAGCAGGGCCTTGGGACAGGGGTTTTCACCCCTCCACTTT. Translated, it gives CASRALGQGFSPLHF.

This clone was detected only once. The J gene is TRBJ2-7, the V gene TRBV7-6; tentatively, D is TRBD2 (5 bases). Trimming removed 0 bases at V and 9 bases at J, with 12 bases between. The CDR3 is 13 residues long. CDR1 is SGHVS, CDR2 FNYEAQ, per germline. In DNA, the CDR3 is TGTGCCAGCAGCTTAGCAGGACCAGAGGGGCAGTACTTC. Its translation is CASSLAGPEGQYF. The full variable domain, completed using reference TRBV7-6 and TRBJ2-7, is GAGVSQSPRYKVTKRGQDVALRCDPISGHVSLYWYRQALGQGPEFLTYFNYEAQQDKSGLPNDRFSAERPEGSISTLTIQRTEQRDSAMYRCASSLAGPEGQYFGPGTRLTVT.

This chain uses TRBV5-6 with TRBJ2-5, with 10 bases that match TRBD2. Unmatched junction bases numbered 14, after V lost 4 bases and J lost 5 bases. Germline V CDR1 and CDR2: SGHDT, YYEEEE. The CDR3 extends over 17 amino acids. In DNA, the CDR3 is TGTGCCAGCAGCCCGAGGACTAGCGGTGCCCGGCAGGAGACCCAGTACTTC. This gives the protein CASSPRTSGARQETQYF.

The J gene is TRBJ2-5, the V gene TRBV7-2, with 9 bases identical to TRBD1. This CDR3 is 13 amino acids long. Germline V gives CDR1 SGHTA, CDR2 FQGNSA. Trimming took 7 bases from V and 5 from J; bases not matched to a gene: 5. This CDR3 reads CASTLTGGETQYF. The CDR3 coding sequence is TGTGCCAGCACCTTGACAGGGGGGGAGACCCAGTACTTC. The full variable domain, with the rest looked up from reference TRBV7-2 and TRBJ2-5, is GAGVSQSPSNKVTEKGKDVELRCDPISGHTALYWYRQSLGQGLEFLIYFQGNSAPDKSGLPSDRFSAERTGGSVSTLTIQRTQQEDSAVYLCASTLTGGETQYFGPGTRLLVL.

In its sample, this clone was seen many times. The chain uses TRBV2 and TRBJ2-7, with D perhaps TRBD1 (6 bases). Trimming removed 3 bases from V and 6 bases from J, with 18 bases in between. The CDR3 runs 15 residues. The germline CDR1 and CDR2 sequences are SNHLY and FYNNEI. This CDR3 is CASSEGAGVFSEQYF. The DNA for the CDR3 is TGTGCCAGCAGTGAGGGGGCAGGGGTATTTTCCGAGCAGTACTTC.

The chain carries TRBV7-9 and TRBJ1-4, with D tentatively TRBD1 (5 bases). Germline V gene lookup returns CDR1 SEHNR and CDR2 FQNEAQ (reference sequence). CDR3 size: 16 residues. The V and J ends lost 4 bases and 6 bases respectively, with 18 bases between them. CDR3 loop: CASSSGRQSLDEKLFF. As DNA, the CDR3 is TGTGCCAGCAGCTCCGGCCGACAGAGCTTGGATGAAAAACTGTTTTTT.

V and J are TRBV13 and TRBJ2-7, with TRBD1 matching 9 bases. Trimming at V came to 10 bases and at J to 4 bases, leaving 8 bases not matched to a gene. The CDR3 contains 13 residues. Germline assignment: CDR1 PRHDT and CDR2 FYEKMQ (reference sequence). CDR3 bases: TGTGCCACCAACCGGGACAGGGAGTACGAGCAGTACTTC. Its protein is CATNRDREYEQYF.

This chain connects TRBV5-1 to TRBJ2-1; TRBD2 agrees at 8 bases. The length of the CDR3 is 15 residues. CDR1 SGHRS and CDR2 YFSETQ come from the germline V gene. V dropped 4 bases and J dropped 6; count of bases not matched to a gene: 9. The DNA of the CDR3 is TGCGCCAGCAGCCCGGGACTAGTAGGGAGCAATGAGCAGTTCTTC. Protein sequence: CASSPGLVGSNEQFF.

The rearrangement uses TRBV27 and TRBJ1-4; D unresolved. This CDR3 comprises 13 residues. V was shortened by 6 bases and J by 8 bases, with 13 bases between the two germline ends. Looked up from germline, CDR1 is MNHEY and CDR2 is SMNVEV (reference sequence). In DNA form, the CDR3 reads TGTGCCAGCAGCGGCCGCCGGAGAGAAAAACTGTTTTTT. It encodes CASSGRRREKLFF.

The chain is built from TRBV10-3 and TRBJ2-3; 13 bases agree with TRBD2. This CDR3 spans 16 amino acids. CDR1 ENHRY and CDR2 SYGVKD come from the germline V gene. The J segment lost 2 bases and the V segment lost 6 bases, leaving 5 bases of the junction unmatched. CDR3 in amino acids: CAISPGLAGVTDTQYF. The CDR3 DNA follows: TGTGCCATCAGCCCTGGACTAGCGGGAGTCACAGATACGCAGTATTTT.

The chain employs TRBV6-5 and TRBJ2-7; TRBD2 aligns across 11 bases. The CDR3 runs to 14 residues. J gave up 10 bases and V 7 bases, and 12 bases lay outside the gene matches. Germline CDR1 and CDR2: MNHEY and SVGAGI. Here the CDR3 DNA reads TGTGCCAGCACCAACGGCCTAGCGGGGGGCTCTCAGTACTTC. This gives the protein CASTNGLAGGSQYF.

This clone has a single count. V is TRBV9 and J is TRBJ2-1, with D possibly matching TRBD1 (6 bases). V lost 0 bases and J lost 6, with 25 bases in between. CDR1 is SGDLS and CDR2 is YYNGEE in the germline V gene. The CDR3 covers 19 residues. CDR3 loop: CASSVADLSGALGLNEQFF. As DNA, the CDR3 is TGTGCCAGCAGCGTAGCTGACCTCTCAGGGGCCCTCGGTCTCAATGAGCAGTTCTTC.

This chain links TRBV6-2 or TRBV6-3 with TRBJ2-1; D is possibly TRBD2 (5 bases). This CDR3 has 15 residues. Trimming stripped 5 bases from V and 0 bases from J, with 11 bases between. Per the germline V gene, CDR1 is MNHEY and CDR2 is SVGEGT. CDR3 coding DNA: TGTGCCAGCAGTCAATCGGGGAGCTCCTACAATGAGCAGTTCTTC. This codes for CASSQSGSSYNEQFF.

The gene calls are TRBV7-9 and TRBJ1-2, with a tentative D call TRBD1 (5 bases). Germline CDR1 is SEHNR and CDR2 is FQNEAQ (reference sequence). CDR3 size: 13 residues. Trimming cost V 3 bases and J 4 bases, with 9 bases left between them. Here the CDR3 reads CASSFGGTYGYTF. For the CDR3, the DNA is TGTGCCAGCAGCTTCGGGGGGACCTATGGCTACACCTTC.

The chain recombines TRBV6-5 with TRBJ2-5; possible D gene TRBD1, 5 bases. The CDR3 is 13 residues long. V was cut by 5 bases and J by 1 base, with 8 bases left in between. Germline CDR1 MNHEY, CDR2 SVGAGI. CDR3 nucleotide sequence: TGTGCCAGCAGTATGACAGTCCAAGAGACCCAGTACTTC. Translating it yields CASSMTVQETQYF.

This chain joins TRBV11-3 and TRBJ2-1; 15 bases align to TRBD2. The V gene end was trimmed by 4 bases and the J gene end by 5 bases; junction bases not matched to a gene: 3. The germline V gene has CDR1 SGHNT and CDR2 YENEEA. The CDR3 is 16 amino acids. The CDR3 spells CASSSGLAGGHNEQFF. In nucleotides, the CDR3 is TGTGCCAGCAGCTCGGGACTAGCGGGAGGCCACAATGAGCAGTTCTTC.

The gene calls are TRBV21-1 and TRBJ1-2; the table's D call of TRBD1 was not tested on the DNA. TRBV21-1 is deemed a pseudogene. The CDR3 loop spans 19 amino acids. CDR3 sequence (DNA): TGTGCCAGCAGCCGAAATAGGGGACAGGGAAGGGAGGGTTTCTATGGCTACACCTTC. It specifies CASSRNRGQGREGFYGYTF.

The CDR3 loop reads CATSRVLETAGYTF. The CDR3 nucleotides are TGTGCCACCAGCAGAGTATTGGAGACAGCAGGCTACACCTTC. The chain carries TRBV15 and TRBJ1-2, with a weak D call TRBD1 (5 bases). V shed 1 base and J shed 8 bases, with 14 bases lying between them. This CDR3 is 14 amino acids long. Germline CDR1 is LNHNV and CDR2 is YYDKDF (reference sequence).

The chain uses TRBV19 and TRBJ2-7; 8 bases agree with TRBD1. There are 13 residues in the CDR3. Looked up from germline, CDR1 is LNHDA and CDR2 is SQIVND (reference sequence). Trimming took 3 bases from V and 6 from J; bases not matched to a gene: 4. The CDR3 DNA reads TGTGCCAGTAGTATTGACAGGGGAAGCGAGCAGTACTTC. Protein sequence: CASSIDRGSEQYF.

CDR3 DNA sequence: TGTGCCAGTAGTCCTCGGGACTTATTAACCTACAATGAGCAGTTCTTC. It translates to CASSPRDLLTYNEQFF. This sequence joins TRBV19 and TRBJ2-1, with D possibly TRBD2 on 6 matching bases. This CDR3 is built from 16 residues. Germline V lookup: CDR1 LNHDA, CDR2 SQIVND (reference sequence). V gave up 5 bases and J gave up 2 bases, with 16 bases separating them.

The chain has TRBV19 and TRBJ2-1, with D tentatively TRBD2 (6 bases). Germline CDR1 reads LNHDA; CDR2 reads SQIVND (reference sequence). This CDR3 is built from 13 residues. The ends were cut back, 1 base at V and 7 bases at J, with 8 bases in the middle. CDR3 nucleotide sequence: TGTGCCAGTAGTATAGCGGGAGAGAATGAGCAGTTCTTC. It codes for CASSIAGENEQFF.

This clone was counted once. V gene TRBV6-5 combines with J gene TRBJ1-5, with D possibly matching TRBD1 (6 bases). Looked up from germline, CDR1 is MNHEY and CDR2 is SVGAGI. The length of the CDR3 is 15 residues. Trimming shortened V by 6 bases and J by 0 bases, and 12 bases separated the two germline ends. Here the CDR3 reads CASRRNRDSNQPQHF. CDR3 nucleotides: TGTGCCAGCAGGAGGAACAGGGATAGCAATCAGCCCCAGCATTTT.